This T cell receptor (beta chain) derives from a study of blood T cell repertoires in COVID-19. Study in general: Specimens from acute and convalescent COVID-19 originated in the United States, Italy and Spain.

This CDR3 has 15 amino acids. The V gene end was trimmed by 4 bases and the J gene end by 6 bases; junction bases not matched to a gene: 2. Germline CDR1 SGHNT, CDR2 YYREEE (reference sequence). In the authors' methods: Estimated nucleated cell counts came from reference gene primer amplification. Only in-frame clones appear in the TCRdb table, and some are missing; sequencing was by immunoSEQ multiplex PCR. Clonal size and the V and J genes are those of that table, whereas D and trimming came from the DNA. This sample has under 300,000 clones; around 86% occur once, and the top ten carry 1.9%. The source material was peripheral blood. The V call is TRBV5-4, the J call TRBJ2-2; TRBD2 agrees at 14 bases. The receptor was derived from a man younger than 40 who had recovered from COVID-19. The CDR3 coding sequence is TGTGCCAGCAGCCCGACTAGCGGGGGGGCCGGGGAGCTGTTTTTT. This translates into CASSPTSGGAGELFF.